This record looks at one TCR beta chain sequence and its context. In the authors' methods: Amplification with reference gene primers provided the estimates of nucleated cell counts. Sequencing was performed with immunoSEQ multiplex PCR; in TCRdb, only in-frame clones are kept and a portion is missing. V, J and clone size are those of that table, while D and trimming were read from the DNA. This table has roughly 200,000 clones, approximately 85% appearing once. The source of the sample is a study of blood T cell repertoires in COVID-19. Study details: Samples of COVID-19 (acute and convalescent) were obtained from the United States, Italy and Spain.

CDR3 length: 17 amino acids. Germline CDR1 reads KGHSH; CDR2 reads LQKENI. With 5 bases clipped from V and 4 bases from J, the junction kept 13 bases outside the gene matches. The sequence came from a woman in her sixties with acute or convalescent COVID-19. This chain links TRBV18 with TRBJ2-2, with 7 bases lining up with TRBD2. Sequenced sample: peripheral blood. CDR3 region: CASSSPLGRGVTGELFF. The CDR3 DNA sequence: TGTGCCAGCTCATCCCCACTGGGGAGGGGAGTCACCGGGGAGCTGTTTTTT. Full variable domain (outside the CDR3, taken from reference TRBV18 and TRBJ2-2): NAGVMQNPRHLVRRRGQEARLRCSPMKGHSHVYWYRQLPEEGLKFMVYLQKENIIDESGMPKERFSAEFPKEGPSILRIQQVVRGDSAAYFCASSSPLGRGVTGELFFGEGSRLTVL.